Below, 21 T cell receptor beta chains from the same sample are listed, as sequenced in a study of radiotherapy plus CTLA-4 blockade in lung cancer. Assay: immunoSEQ multiplex PCR; the TCRdb copy retains only in-frame clones and omits some. The table includes tens of thousands of clones, 88% detected once. The sample was peripheral blood, taken from a patient treated with radiotherapy plus ipilimumab. These TCRs come from a human donor with non-small cell lung cancer whose response to radiotherapy plus ipilimumab could not be evaluated.

V usage is TRBV6-5 and J usage is TRBJ1-1; D possibly corresponds to TRBD1 (5 bases). Germline CDR1 and CDR2: MNHEY and SVGAGI. The CDR3 runs 14 residues. Trimming stripped 2 bases from V and 4 bases from J, with 11 bases between. In nucleotides, the CDR3 is TGTGCCAGCAGTTACGTACTGGGGGGCACTGAAGCTTTCTTT. This encodes CASSYVLGGTEAFF.

This chain connects TRBV19 to TRBJ2-2, with D unresolved. From germline, CDR1 is LNHDA and CDR2 SQIVND (reference sequence). Trimming cost V 0 bases and J 2 bases, with 7 bases left between them. This CDR3 contains 15 residues. CDR3 DNA: TGTGCCAGTAGTATAGATAGAGCCAACACCGGGGAGCTGTTTTTT. Amino acids: CASSIDRANTGELFF.

This chain uses TRBV28 with TRBJ2-2; D perhaps matches TRBD1 (5 bases). V was clipped by 2 bases and J by 3 bases, with 10 bases between them. The V gene's germline CDR1 is MDHEN and CDR2 SYDVKM. This CDR3 region has 15 residues. The chain's CDR3 is CASSLVSGYTGELFF. DNA of the CDR3: TGTGCCAGCAGTTTAGTGTCAGGGTACACCGGGGAGCTGTTTTTT.

On this clone itself: An end of the junction does not agree with germline; a read error may underlie this. J is TRBJ1-6 and V is TRBV11-2, with D possibly TRBD1 on 5 matching bases. The CDR3 runs to 14 residues. The germline gives CDR1 SGHAT, CDR2 FQNNGV. DNA of the CDR3: TGTGCCAGCACCTTACAGGTCCTTAATTCACCCCTCCACTTT. Its translation: CASTLQVLNSPLHF. The variable domain in full, with the rest retrieved from reference TRBV11-2 and TRBJ1-6, is EAGVAQSPRYKIIEKRQSVAFWCNPISGHATLYWYQQILGQGPKLLIQFQNNGVVDDSQLPKDRFSAERLKGVDSTLKIQPAKLEDSAVYLCASTLQVLNSPLHFGNGTRLTVT.

V usage is TRBV5-1 and J usage is TRBJ2-3, with D possibly matching TRBD1 (6 bases). Germline lookup yields CDR1 SGHRS and CDR2 YFSETQ. The length of the CDR3 is 18 residues. V dropped 4 bases and J dropped 0 bases, with 21 bases sitting between them. This CDR3 is CASSPYGQTASSTDTQYF. The CDR3 nucleotides read TGCGCCAGCAGCCCCTACGGACAGACCGCTTCTAGCACAGATACGCAGTATTTT.

The V gene is TRBV9, the J gene TRBJ2-3; D perhaps matches TRBD1 (6 bases). Germline CDR1 SGDLS, CDR2 YYNGEE. Trimming stripped 4 bases from V and 3 bases from J, with 12 bases between. The CDR3 is made up of 14 amino acids. The DNA of the CDR3 is TGTGCCAGCAGCTACGGACAGCCGACAGATACGCAGTATTTT. This translates into CASSYGQPTDTQYF.

This chain uses TRBV6-5 with TRBJ1-1; the D gene is possibly TRBD1 (5 bases). The V end lost 2 bases, the J end lost 1 base, and 14 bases lay between the germline ends. CDR1 MNHEY and CDR2 SVGAGI come from the germline V gene. There are 16 residues in the CDR3. This CDR3 is CASSYHVGEWNTEAFF. The CDR3 nucleotides are TGTGCCAGCAGTTACCACGTAGGGGAATGGAACACTGAAGCTTTCTTT.

CDR3 loop: CASSPGLAGWYEQYF. The CDR3 DNA sequence: TGTGCCAGCAGCCCCGGACTAGCGGGATGGTACGAGCAGTACTTC. The chain employs TRBV9 and TRBJ2-7; TRBD2 matches at 12 bases. The germline V gene encodes CDR1 SGDLS and CDR2 YYNGEE. V shed 4 bases, J shed 4 bases, and the junction held 6 bases outside the gene matches. The CDR3 has 15 amino acids.

V and J are TRBV19 and TRBJ2-3; 11 bases line up with TRBD2. V gave up 3 bases and J gave up 2 bases; unmatched junction bases: 7. Per the germline V gene, CDR1 is LNHDA and CDR2 is SQIVND (reference sequence). The CDR3 runs 17 residues. The CDR3 DNA is TGTGCCAGTAGTATGAGGTCTAGCGGGGGGTACACAGATACGCAGTATTTT. Encoded protein: CASSMRSSGGYTDTQYF. The whole variable domain, filled in from reference TRBV19 and TRBJ2-3, reads DGGITQSPKYLFRKEGQNVTLSCEQNLNHDAMYWYRQDPGQGLRLIYYSQIVNDFQKGDIAEGYSVSREKKESFPLTVTSAQKNPTAFYLCASSMRSSGGYTDTQYFGPGTRLTVL.

The V call is TRBV11-2, the J call TRBJ2-1; a weak D match, TRBD2 (6 bases). Germline V gives CDR1 SGHAT, CDR2 FQNNGV. There are 15 residues in the CDR3. The V end was cut by 5 bases, the J end by 2 bases, with 13 bases between. The CDR3: CASSPRESPYNEQFF. The DNA for the CDR3 is TGTGCCAGCAGCCCGCGGGAATCGCCCTACAATGAGCAGTTCTTC. The variable domain in full, with the rest retrieved from reference TRBV11-2 and TRBJ2-1, is EAGVAQSPRYKIIEKRQSVAFWCNPISGHATLYWYQQILGQGPKLLIQFQNNGVVDDSQLPKDRFSAERLKGVDSTLKIQPAKLEDSAVYLCASSPRESPYNEQFFGPGTRLTVL.

The rearrangement joins TRBV19 to TRBJ2-5, with D unresolved. The J call may be in error: the DNA end matches TRBJ2-7 better. CDR1 and CDR2 (germline): LNHDA, SQIVND (reference sequence). The CDR3 has 13 amino acids. This chain's CDR3 is CASSPSRVYEQYF. The CDR3 nucleotides read TGTGCCAGTAGCCCCAGTCGGGTCTACGAGCAGTACTTC.

The DNA of the CDR3 is TGTGCCAGCAGTGCCTCGACCGGTCGGGCAGATACGCAGTATTTT. Translated: CASSASTGRADTQYF. The rearrangement uses TRBV6-4 and TRBJ2-3; D unresolved. Per germline, CDR1 MRHNA and CDR2 SNTAGT. The CDR3 sequence is 15 residues long. Trimming stripped 4 bases from V and 4 bases from J, with 15 bases between.

The gene calls are TRBV11-2 and TRBJ2-3; TRBD2 aligns across 7 bases. V gave up 1 base and J gave up 2 bases; unmatched junction bases: 3. The CDR3 loop spans 15 amino acids. Per the germline V gene, CDR1 is SGHAT and CDR2 is FQNNGV. The CDR3 DNA follows: TGTGCCAGCAGCTTAGCTCTAGCGGTCACAGATACGCAGTATTTT. It is translated as CASSLALAVTDTQYF.

This clone was seen just once. V usage is TRBV27 and J usage is TRBJ2-7; a weak D match, TRBD1 (7 bases). The CDR3 runs to 13 residues. V lost 3 bases, J lost 3 bases, and 9 bases lay in between. Germline lookup yields CDR1 MNHEY and CDR2 SMNVEV (reference sequence). CDR3 coding DNA: TGTGCCAGCAGTTTCCAGGGGGGCTACGAGCAGTACTTC. Translated: CASSFQGGYEQYF.

This sequence joins TRBV7-2 and TRBJ1-2; a possible D gene is TRBD1 (5 bases). Trimming removed 5 bases from V and 3 bases from J, with 13 bases in between. Germline V CDR1 and CDR2: SGHTA, FQGNSA. The CDR3 has 14 amino acids. In DNA form, the CDR3 reads TGTGCCAGCAGCCGCAGCGGGGCGCACTATGGCTACACCTTC. Translated, it gives CASSRSGAHYGYTF.

With regard to this clone: Other nucleotide sequences in the sample specify the same CDR3. This chain connects TRBV7-9 to TRBJ2-7, with 7 bases matching TRBD1. J was trimmed by 2 bases and V by 2 bases; bases with no gene match: 3. The CDR3 has 14 residues. Germline V lookup: CDR1 SEHNR, CDR2 FQNEAQ (reference sequence). The CDR3 region is CASSLRDRAYEQYF. CDR3 DNA: TGTGCCAGCAGCTTAAGGGACAGAGCCTACGAGCAGTACTTC. Full variable domain (outside the CDR3, taken from reference TRBV7-9 and TRBJ2-7): DTGVSQNPRHKITKRGQNVTFRCDPISEHNRLYWYRQTLGQGPEFLTYFQNEAQLEKSRLLSDRFSAERPKGSFSTLEIQRTEQGDSAMYLCASSLRDRAYEQYFGPGTRLTVT.

This clone was seen just once. The chain combines TRBV5-4 with TRBJ2-1; TRBD2 matches 7 bases. Trimming cost V 0 bases and J 4 bases; bases outside gene matches: 4. The CDR3 is made up of 15 amino acids. CDR1 and CDR2 from the germline V gene are SGHNT and YYREEE (reference sequence). The CDR3 DNA is TGTGCCAGCAGCTTGGCTGGCGGGGGTTACAATGAGCAGTTCTTC. It translates to CASSLAGGGYNEQFF.

V is TRBV5-4 and J is TRBJ2-3; D may be TRBD2 (5 bases). The V end lost 0 bases, the J end lost 6 bases, and 14 bases lay between the germline ends. Germline CDR1 SGHNT, CDR2 YYREEE (reference sequence). The CDR3 runs to 15 residues. CDR3 residues: CASSLESGIPDTQYF. The CDR3 DNA reads TGTGCCAGCAGCTTGGAGAGCGGAATACCCGATACGCAGTATTTT.

V gene TRBV6-1 combines with J gene TRBJ2-5, with 7 bases lining up with TRBD1. The ends lost 6 bases at V and 3 bases at J; junction bases unmatched: 7. The CDR3 spans 14 residues. CDR1 MNHNS and CDR2 SASEGT come from the germline V gene. In nucleotides, the CDR3 is TGTGCCAGCAGGGAGACAGGGTCAAAAGAGACCCAGTACTTC. It yields the protein CASRETGSKETQYF.

This clone appeared once. The CDR3 DNA is TGTGCCAGCAGCTTAGATCTATATGAAGCTTCGAGGTCCCTCCACTTT. Its protein product is CASSLDLYEASRSLHF. The V call is TRBV7-9, the J call TRBJ1-6, with D hard to call. V shed 1 base and J shed 14 bases, with 21 bases lying between them. This CDR3 contains 16 residues. CDR1 and CDR2 (germline): SEHNR, FQNEAQ (reference sequence). The whole variable domain, filled in from reference TRBV7-9 and TRBJ1-6, reads DTGVSQNPRHKITKRGQNVTFRCDPISEHNRLYWYRQTLGQGPEFLTYFQNEAQLEKSRLLSDRFSAERPKGSFSTLEIQRTEQGDSAMYLCASSLDLYEASRSLHFGNGTRLTVT.

The chain combines TRBV5-8 with TRBJ1-4; D may be TRBD1 (6 bases). Germline-derived CDR1 and CDR2 are SGHTS and YDEGEE. Between the trimmed V and J ends, which lost 0 bases and 1 base, there was a span of 10 bases. This CDR3 region has 16 residues. This CDR3 reads CASSLGQVQTNEKLFF. For the CDR3, the DNA is TGTGCCAGCAGCTTGGGACAGGTTCAAACTAATGAAAAACTGTTTTTT.